This entry features one T cell receptor beta chain sequence. Gene-specific TRAV and TRBV primers were used for first-strand cDNA, covering alpha and beta chains. TCR amplification ran approximately 20 PCR cycles using constant-region and V-primer adapter primers. TCRdb itself ran the reads through MiXCR, one entry per CDR3 protein. Among about 60,000 distinct CDR3 sequences, around 27% were seen once, and the ten largest hold 5.7%. The source of the sample is a study of low-dose radiotherapy and immunotherapy resistance in tumors. Per germline, CDR1 SNHLY and CDR2 FYNNEI. The CDR3 runs 16 residues. V was pared by 4 bases and J by 7 bases, with 9 bases of the junction left unmatched. Indicated time point: before trial treatment. Nivolumab, ipilimumab, aspirin, low-dose cyclophosphamide and low-dose radiotherapy were given to donors.

The rearrangement joins TRBV2 to TRBJ1-6, with TRBD1 matching over 8 bases. This sequence was found in a male donor with prostate cancer. The input for sequencing was PBMCs, taken before treatment. This chain's CDR3 is CASSAQGQGANSPLHF. The CDR3 coding sequence is TGTGCCAGCAGTGCCCAGGGCCAGGGGGCAAATTCACCCCTCCACTTT.